The sequence of this T cell receptor (beta chain) was determined in a study of STAT5B mutations in CD4+ large granular lymphocyte leukemia. Profiling relied on immunoSEQ multiplex PCR, and the TCRdb table lists in-frame clones only, not all of them. The table has about 45,000 clones, about 86% seen once. To note about this clone: In the same sample, other DNA sequences code for this CDR3.

CDR1 is SGHNT, CDR2 YENEEA, per germline. The ends were cut back, 0 bases at V and 0 bases at J, with 15 bases in the middle. This CDR3 comprises 18 residues. The receptor was derived from a human donor in good health. Sequencing input: CD4+ T cells from blood buffy coats. The chain employs TRBV11-3 and TRBJ2-1, with D possibly called TRBD1 or TRBD2 (7 bases each). CDR3 coding DNA: TGTGCCAGCAGCTTAGATCAGGGGGGGTCGAGCTCCTACAATGAGCAGTTCTTC. Translated, it gives CASSLDQGGSSSYNEQFF.